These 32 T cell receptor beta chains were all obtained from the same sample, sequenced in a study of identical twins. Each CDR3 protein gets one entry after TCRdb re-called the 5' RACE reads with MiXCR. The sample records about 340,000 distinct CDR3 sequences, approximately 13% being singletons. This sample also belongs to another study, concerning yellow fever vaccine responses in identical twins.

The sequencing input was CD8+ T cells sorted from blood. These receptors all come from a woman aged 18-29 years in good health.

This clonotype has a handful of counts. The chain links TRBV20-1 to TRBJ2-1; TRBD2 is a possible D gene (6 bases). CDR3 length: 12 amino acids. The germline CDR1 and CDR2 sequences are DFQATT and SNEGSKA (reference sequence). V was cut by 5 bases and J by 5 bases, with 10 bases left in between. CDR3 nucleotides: TGCAGTGCTTCCGGACTAAACAATGAGCAGTTCTTC. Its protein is CSASGLNNEQFF.

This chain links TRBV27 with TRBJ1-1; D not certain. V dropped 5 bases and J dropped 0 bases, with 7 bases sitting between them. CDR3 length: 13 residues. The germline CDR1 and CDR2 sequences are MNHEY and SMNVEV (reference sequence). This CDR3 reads CASSRNLNTEAFF. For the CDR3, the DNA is TGTGCCAGCAGTAGGAATCTGAACACTGAAGCTTTCTTT.

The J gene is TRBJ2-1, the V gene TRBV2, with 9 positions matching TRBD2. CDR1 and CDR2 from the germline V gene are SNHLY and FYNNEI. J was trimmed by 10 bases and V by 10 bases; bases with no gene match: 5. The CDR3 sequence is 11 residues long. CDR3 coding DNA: TGTGCCACCTTGACTAGCGGAGAGCAGTTCTTC. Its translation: CATLTSGEQFF.

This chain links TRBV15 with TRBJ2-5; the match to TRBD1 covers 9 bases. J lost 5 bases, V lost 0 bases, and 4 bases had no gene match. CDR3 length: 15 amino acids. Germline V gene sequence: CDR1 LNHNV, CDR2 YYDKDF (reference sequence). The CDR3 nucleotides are TGTGCCACCAGCAGAGATCTGGGACAGGGTGAGACCCAGTACTTC. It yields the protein CATSRDLGQGETQYF.

The DNA of the CDR3 is TGTGCCAGCAGTGGGGCGGGAGAGACAGATACGCAGTATTTT. It encodes CASSGAGETDTQYF. The rearrangement links TRBV6-4 to TRBJ2-3; TRBD2 aligns across 7 bases. The CDR3 spans 14 residues. Trimming removed 4 bases from V and 3 bases from J; junction bases left unmatched: 4. Germline-derived CDR1 and CDR2 are MRHNA and SNTAGT.

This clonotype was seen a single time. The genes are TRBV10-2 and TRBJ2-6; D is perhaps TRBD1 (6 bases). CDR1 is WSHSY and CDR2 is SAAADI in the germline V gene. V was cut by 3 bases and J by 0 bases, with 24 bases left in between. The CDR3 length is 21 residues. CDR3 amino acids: CASSESAQGPQEDSGANVLTF. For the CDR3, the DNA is TGCGCCAGCAGTGAATCCGCCCAGGGGCCCCAGGAGGACTCTGGGGCCAACGTCCTGACTTTC.

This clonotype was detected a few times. CDR3 sequence: CSASGALRVNEQFF. CDR3 nucleotide sequence: TGCAGTGCTAGTGGGGCCCTTCGGGTAAATGAGCAGTTCTTC. The chain recombines TRBV20-1 with TRBJ2-1, with a tentative D call TRBD1 (5 bases). This CDR3 has 14 residues. Trimming shortened V by 3 bases and J by 7 bases, and 16 bases separated the two germline ends. Germline V lookup: CDR1 DFQATT, CDR2 SNEGSKA (reference sequence).

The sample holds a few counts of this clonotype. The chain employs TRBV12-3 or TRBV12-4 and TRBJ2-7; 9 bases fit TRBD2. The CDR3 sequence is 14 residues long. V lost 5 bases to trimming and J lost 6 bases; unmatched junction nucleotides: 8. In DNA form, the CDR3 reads TGTGCCAGCAGTATCGGGACTAGCTTTGGCGAGCAGTACTTC. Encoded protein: CASSIGTSFGEQYF.

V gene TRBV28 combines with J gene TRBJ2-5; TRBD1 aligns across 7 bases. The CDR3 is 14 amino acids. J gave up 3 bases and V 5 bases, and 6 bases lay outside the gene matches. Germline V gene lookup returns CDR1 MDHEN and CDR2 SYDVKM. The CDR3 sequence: CASSPSDREETQYF. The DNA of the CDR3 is TGTGCCAGCAGTCCCTCCGACAGGGAAGAGACCCAGTACTTC.

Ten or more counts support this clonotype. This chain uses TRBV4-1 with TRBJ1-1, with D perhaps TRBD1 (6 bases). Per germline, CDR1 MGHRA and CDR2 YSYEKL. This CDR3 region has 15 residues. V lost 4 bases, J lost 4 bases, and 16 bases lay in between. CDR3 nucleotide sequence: TGCGCCAGCAGCCCTTACTTCAGGGGTTTCACTGAAGCTTTCTTT. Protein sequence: CASSPYFRGFTEAFF.

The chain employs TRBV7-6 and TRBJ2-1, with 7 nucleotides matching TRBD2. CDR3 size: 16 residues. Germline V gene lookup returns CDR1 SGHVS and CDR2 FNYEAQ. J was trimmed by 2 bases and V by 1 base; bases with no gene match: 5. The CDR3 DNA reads TGTGCCAGCAGCTTAGAGCGGGGCCCAACCTACAATGAGCAGTTCTTC. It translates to CASSLERGPTYNEQFF.

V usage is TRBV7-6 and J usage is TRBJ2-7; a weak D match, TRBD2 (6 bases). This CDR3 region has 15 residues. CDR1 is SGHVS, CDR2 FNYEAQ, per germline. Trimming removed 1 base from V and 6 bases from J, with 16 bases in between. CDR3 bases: TGTGCCAGCAGCTTAGTCAAAGGTCGGGGAGGCGAGCAGTACTTC. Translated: CASSLVKGRGGEQYF.

The CDR3 loop reads CASVTVQGVYEQYF. Written as DNA, the CDR3 is TGTGCCAGCGTAACTGTACAGGGAGTCTACGAGCAGTACTTC. The chain couples TRBV7-9 to TRBJ2-7; perhaps TRBD1 as D (6 bases). CDR1 and CDR2 from the germline V gene are SEHNR and FQNEAQ (reference sequence). The V and J ends lost 8 bases and 3 bases respectively, with 17 bases between them. The CDR3 loop spans 14 amino acids.

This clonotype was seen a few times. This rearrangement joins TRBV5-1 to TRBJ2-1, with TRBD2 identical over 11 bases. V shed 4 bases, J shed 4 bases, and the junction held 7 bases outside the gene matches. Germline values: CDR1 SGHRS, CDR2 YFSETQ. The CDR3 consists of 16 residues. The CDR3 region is CASSLRPSGRYNEQFF. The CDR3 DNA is TGCGCCAGCAGCCTAAGACCTAGCGGGAGGTACAATGAGCAGTTCTTC.

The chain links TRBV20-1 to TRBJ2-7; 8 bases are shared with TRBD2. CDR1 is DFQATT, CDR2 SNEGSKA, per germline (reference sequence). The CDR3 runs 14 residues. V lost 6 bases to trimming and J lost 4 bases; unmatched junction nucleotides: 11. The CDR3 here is CSAPSGSMGYEQYF. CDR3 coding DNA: TGCAGTGCCCCCAGCGGGAGCATGGGGTACGAGCAGTACTTC.

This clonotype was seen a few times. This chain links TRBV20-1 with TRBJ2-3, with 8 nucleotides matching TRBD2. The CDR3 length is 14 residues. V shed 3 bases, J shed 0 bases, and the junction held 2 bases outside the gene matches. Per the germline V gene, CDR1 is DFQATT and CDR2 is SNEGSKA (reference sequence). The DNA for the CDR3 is TGCAGTGCTAGCCTAGCGGGCAGCACAGATACGCAGTATTTT. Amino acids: CSASLAGSTDTQYF.

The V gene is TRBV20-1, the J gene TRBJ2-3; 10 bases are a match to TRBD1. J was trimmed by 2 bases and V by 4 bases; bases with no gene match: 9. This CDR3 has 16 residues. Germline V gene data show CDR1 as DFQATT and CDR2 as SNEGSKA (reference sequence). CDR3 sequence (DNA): TGCAGTGCTACCCCCGGGACAGGGGTTTCCACAGATACGCAGTATTTT. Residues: CSATPGTGVSTDTQYF.

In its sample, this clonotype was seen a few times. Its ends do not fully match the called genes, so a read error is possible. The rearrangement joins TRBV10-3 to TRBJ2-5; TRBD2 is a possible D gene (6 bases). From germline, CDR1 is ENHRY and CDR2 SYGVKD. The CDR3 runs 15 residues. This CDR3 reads CAISEREAFRETQHF. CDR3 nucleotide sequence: TGTGCCATCAGTGAAAGGGAGGCCTTCAGGGAGACCCAGCACTTC.

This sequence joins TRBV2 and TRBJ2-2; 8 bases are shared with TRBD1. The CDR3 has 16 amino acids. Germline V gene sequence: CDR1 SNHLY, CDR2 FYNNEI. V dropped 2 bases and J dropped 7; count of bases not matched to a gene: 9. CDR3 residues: CASSEPPRGRGGELFF. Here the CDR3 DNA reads TGTGCCAGCAGTGAACCCCCCAGGGGGCGCGGCGGGGAGCTGTTTTTT.

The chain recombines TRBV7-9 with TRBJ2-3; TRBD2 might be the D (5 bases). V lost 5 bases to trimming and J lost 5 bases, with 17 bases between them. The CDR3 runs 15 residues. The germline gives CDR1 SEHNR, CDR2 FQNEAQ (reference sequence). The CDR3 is CASSHPAVGRDTQYF. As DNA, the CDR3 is TGTGCCAGCAGCCACCCAGCGGTAGGGAGAGATACGCAGTATTTT.

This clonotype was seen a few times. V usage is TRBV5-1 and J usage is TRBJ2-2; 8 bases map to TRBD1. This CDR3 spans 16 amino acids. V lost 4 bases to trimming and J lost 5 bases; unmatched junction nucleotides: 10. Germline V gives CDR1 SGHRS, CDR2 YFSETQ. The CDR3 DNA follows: TGCGCCAGCAGCCTGGACAGGGTGGGATATACCGGGGAGCTGTTTTTT. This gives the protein CASSLDRVGYTGELFF.

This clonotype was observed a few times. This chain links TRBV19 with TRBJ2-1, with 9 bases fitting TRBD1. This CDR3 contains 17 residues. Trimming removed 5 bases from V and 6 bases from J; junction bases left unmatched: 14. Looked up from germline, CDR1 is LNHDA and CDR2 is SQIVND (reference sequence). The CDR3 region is CASSPPPDRGYGNEQFF. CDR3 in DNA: TGTGCCAGTAGTCCCCCCCCGGACAGGGGATATGGCAATGAGCAGTTCTTC.

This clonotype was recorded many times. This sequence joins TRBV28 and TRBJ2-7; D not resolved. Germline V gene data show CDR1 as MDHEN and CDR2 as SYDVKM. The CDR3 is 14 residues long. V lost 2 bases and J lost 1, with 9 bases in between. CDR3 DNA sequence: TGTGCCAGCAGTTTAGGCTACTTATCCTACGAGCAGTACTTC. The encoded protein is CASSLGYLSYEQYF.

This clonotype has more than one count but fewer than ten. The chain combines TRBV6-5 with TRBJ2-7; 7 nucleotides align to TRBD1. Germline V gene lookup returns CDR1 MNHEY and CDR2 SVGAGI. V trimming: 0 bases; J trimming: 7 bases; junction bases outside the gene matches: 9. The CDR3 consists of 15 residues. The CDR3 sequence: CASSYSASGGGEQYF. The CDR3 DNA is TGTGCCAGCAGTTACTCGGCGTCAGGGGGTGGGGAGCAGTACTTC.

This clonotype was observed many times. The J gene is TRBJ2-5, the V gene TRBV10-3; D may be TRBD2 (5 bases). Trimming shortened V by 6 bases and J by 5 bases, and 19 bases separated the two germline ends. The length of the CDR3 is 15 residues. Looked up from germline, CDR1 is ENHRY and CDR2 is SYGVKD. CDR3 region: CAISAPDRTGETQYF. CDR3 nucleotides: TGTGCCATCAGCGCCCCCGATCGGACGGGGGAGACCCAGTACTTC.

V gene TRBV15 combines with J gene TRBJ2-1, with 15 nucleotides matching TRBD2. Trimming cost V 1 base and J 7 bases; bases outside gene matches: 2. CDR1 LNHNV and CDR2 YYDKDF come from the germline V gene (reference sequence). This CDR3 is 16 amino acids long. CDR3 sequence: CATSRGTSGGVNEQFF. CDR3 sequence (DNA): TGTGCCACCAGCAGAGGGACTAGCGGGGGGGTTAATGAGCAGTTCTTC. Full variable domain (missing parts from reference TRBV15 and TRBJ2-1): DAMVIQNPRYQVTQFGKPVTLSCSQTLNHNVMYWYQQKSSQAPKLLFHYYDKDFNNEADTPDNFQSRRPNTSFCFLDIRSPGLGDTAMYLCATSRGTSGGVNEQFFGPGTRLTVL.

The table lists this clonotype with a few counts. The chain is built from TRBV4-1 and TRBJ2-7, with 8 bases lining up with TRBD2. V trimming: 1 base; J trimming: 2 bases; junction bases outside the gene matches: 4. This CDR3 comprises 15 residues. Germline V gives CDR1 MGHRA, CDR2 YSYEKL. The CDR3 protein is CASSQVSGETYEQYF. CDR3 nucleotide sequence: TGCGCCAGCAGCCAAGTTAGCGGGGAGACCTACGAGCAGTACTTC.

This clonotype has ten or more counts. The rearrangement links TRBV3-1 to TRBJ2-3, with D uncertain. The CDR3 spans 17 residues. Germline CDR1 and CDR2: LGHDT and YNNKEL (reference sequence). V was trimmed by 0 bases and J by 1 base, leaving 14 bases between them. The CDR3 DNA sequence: TGTGCCAGCAGCCAAGATAGTCTTTCCGACGGCACAGATACGCAGTATTTT. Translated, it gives CASSQDSLSDGTDTQYF.

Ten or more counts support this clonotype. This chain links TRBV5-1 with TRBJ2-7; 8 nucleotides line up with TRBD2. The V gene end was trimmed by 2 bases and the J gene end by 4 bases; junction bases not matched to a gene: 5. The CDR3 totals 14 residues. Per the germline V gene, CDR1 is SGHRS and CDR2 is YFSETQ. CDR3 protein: CASSLTGGPYEQYF. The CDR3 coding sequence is TGCGCCAGCAGCTTAACGGGAGGGCCTTACGAGCAGTACTTC.

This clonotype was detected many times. The CDR3 loop is CSASGLAGESDTQYF. DNA of the CDR3: TGCAGTGCTAGTGGCTTGGCGGGAGAAAGTGATACGCAGTATTTT. The rearrangement uses TRBV20-1 and TRBJ2-3, with TRBD2 matching 7 bases. V was pared by 3 bases and J by 6 bases, with 12 bases of the junction left unmatched. The CDR3 is 15 residues long. Germline CDR1 reads DFQATT; CDR2 reads SNEGSKA (reference sequence).

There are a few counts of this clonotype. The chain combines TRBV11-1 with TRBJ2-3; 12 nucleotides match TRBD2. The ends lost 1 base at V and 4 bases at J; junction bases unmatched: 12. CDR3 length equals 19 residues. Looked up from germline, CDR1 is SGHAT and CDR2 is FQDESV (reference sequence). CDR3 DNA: TGTGCCAGCAGCTTAGGGCTGCGCAAGACTAGCGGGAGTGCAGATACGCAGTATTTT. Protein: CASSLGLRKTSGSADTQYF.

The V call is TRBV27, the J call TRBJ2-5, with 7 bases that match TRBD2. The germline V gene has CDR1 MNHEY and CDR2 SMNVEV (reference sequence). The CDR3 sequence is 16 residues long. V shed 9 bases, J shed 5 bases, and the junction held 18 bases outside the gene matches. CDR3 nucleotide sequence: TGTGCCAGTCGCAAAGGGACGGGGCAGGGAGGGGAGACCCAGTACTTC. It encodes CASRKGTGQGGETQYF.